This record looks at one T cell receptor beta chain sequence and its context. Its antigen remains unidentified. Base qualities are not provided; no much larger clone lies one nucleotide away. The record originates from a study of blood T cell repertoires in COVID-19 (dated by TCRdb to between 2020 and 2021). A note on the overall study: Samples covering the acute and convalescent phases of COVID-19 were provided by collaborators in the United States, Italy and Spain. The material from the prospective study consisted of cDNA or gDNA derived from T cells, B-cell-depleted T cells, or PBMCs. The dataset comprised deeply sampled blood TCRbeta repertoires from subjects exposed to, actively infected with, or recovered from COVID-19. The repertoires were released in a freely available public database meant as a resource for research on the immune response to SARS-CoV-2. The samples were drawn from the first 160 participants of the ongoing ImmuneRACE study and from about 1,200 subjects provided by 6 global collaborators. Sample metadata almost always included a de-identified subject ID, COVID-19 status, age in years and sex. HLA class I and class II types, where available, came from metadata supplied by the sample provider rather than from assay-based typing.

Whole blood was collected in K2EDTA tubes by collaborating institutions according to the institutions' own protocols. For TCRbeta analysis, collaborator samples were shipped as frozen whole blood, as isolated PBMCs, or as DNA extracted from either sample type. The investigation overall reported the following: The quantity of clinical and demographic metadata differed by source and by participant and was supplied without curation.

At the junction V is shortened by 2 bases and J by 11 bases, with 7 bases in between. CDR1 and CDR2, looked up from the germline V gene, are MNHEY and SVGAGI. The CDR3 covers 11 residues, taking in both the cysteine and the phenylalanine. Here the CDR3 DNA is all that survives: 33 bases in frame from base 1. The immunoSEQ Assay, a bias-controlled multiplex PCR, was used to amplify TCRbeta CDR3 regions from genomic DNA. In the source study's methods: The number of nucleated cells in each sample was estimated by amplification of reference gene primers within the assay. Sequence reads were collapsed and filtered to measure the absolute abundance of every unique TCRbeta CDR3 rearrangement. For each sample, productive Simpson clonality was calculated by taking the square root of Simpson's diversity index across productive rearrangements. Held by TCRdb, this immuneACCESS table contains in-frame sequences only and omits some clones. Under half of the omission traces to an unresolved V gene where checked; the cause of the rest is unknown. Clonal size and the V and J genes are those of that table, whereas D and trimming came from the DNA. Present in this sample are about 90,000 clones, about 85% of which were seen just once. The ten most abundant clones make up 10% to 15% of the sample.

The rearranged segments are TRBV6-5 and TRBJ2-1; the D gene is perhaps TRBD2, on 5 matching bases. The material sequenced was peripheral blood. This receptor was obtained from a woman between 70 and 85 years old with active or convalescent COVID-19. The sequenced DNA is TGTGCCAGCAGTTACGAGGGAAAGCAGTTCTTC. Its coded protein is CASSYEGKQFF.